The clone carrying this TCR beta chain was detected many times. The data derive from a study of T-cell reconstitution after alpha-beta-depleted transplantation in children. The CDR3 is 17 residues long. The ends were cut back, 5 bases at V and 7 bases at J, with 24 bases in the middle. Unique molecular identifiers were used in preparing the TCRbeta library. TCRdb itself ran the PCR reads through MiXCR, one entry per CDR3 protein. The table shows about 200,000 distinct CDR3 sequences, with just over 14% occurring only once. The source material was PBMCs from the stem cell graft donor, sampled from the stem cell graft. This sequence originates from a human donor who donated a stem cell graft to a child with acute lymphoblastic leukemia. This chain uses TRBV12-3 or TRBV12-4 with TRBJ2-4; D might be TRBD2 (6 bases). CDR3 amino acids: CASSGRDAWRLTNIQYF. The DNA for the CDR3 is TGTGCCAGCAGTGGGCGGGACGCTTGGCGTCTGACGAACATTCAGTACTTC.